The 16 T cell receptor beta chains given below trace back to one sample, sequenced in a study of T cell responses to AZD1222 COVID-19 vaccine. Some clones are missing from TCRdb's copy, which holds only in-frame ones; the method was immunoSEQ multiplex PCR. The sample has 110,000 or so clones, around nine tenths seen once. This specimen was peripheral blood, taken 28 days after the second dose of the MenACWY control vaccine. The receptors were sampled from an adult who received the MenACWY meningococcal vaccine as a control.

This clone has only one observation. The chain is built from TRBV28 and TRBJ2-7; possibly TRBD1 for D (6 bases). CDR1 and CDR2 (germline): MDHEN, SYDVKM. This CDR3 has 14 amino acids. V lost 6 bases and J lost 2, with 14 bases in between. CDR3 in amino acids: CASSQQGGTYEQYV. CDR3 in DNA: TGTGCCAGCAGCCAACAAGGGGGAACCTACGAGCAGTACGTC.

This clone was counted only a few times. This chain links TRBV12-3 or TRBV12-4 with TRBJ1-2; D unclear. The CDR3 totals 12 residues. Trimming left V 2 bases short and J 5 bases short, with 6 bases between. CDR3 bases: TGTGCCAGCAGTTTACAGACTTATGGCTACACCTTC. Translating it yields CASSLQTYGYTF.

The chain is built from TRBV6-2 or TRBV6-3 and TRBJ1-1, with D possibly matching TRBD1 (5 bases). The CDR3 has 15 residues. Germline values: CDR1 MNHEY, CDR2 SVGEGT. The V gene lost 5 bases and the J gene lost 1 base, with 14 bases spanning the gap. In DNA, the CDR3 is TGTGCCAGCAGTACTCATCGGGACGCGAACACTGAAGCTTTCTTT. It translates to CASSTHRDANTEAFF.

The CDR3 protein is CASSAGTIAGGEAFF. In DNA form, the CDR3 reads TGTGCCAGCAGCGCCGGGACAATAGCGGGGGGTGAAGCTTTCTTT. The chain joins TRBV7-9 to TRBJ1-1, with D possibly being TRBD1 (6 bases). CDR1 is SEHNR and CDR2 is FQNEAQ in the germline V gene (reference sequence). With 5 bases removed from V and 7 bases from J, the gap between germline ends came to 20 bases. The CDR3 covers 15 residues.

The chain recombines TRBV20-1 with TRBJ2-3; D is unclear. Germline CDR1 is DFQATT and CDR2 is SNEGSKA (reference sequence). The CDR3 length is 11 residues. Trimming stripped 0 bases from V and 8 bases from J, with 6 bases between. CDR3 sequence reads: CSARDLGTQYF. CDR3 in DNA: TGCAGTGCTAGAGATCTGGGTACGCAGTATTTT.

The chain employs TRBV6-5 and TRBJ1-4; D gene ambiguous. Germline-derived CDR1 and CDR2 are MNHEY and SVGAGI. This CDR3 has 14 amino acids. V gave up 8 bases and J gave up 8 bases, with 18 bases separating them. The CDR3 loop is CASCPREGGEKLFF. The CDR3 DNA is TGTGCCAGCTGCCCCCGGGAGGGAGGAGAAAAACTGTTTTTT.

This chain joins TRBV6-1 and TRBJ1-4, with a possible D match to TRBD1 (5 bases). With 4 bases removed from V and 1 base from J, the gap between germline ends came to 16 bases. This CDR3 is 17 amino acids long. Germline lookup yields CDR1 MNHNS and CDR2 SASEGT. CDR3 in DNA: TGTGCCAGCAGTGCCTCGGGGGGGATGGGAACTAATGAAAAACTGTTTTTT. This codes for CASSASGGMGTNEKLFF.

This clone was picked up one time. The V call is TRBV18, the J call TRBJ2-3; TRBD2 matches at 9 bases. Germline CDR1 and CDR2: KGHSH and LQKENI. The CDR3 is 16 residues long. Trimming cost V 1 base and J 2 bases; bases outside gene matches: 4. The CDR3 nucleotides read TGTGCCAGCTCACCACTGGGGACTAGCTTCACAGATACGCAGTATTTT. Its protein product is CASSPLGTSFTDTQYF. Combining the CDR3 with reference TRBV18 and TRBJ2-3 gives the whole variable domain NAGVMQNPRHLVRRRGQEARLRCSPMKGHSHVYWYRQLPEEGLKFMVYLQKENIIDESGMPKERFSAEFPKEGPSILRIQQVVRGDSAAYFCASSPLGTSFTDTQYFGPGTRLTVL.

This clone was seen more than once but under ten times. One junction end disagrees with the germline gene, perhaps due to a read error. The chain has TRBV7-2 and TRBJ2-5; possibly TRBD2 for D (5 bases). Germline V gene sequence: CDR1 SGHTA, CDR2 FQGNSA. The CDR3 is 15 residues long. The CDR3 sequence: CASSLAVAGQGTQYF. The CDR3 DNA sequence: TGTGCCAGCAGCTTAGCGGTCGCGGGTCAAGGGACCCAGTACTTC.

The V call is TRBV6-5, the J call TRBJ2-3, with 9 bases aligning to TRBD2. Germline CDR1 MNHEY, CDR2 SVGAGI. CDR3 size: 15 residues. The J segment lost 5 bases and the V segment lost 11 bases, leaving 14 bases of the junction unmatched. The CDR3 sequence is CASRRGSGGEDTQYF. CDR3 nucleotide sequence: TGTGCCTCCCGCCGGGGTAGCGGGGGAGAAGATACGCAGTATTTT.

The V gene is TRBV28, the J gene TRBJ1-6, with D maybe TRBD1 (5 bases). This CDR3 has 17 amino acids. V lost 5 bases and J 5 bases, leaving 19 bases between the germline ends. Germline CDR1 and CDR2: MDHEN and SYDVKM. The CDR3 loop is CASSAFLPGRDNSPLHF. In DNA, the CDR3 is TGTGCCAGCAGTGCGTTCCTCCCGGGACGGGATAATTCACCCCTCCACTTT.

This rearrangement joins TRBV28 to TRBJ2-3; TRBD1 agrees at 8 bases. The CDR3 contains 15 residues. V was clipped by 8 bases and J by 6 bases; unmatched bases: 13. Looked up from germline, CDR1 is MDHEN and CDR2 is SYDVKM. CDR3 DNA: TGTGCCAGCGGGGGCCGGGACAGGTCCACCGATACGCAGTATTTT. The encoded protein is CASGGRDRSTDTQYF.

As DNA, the CDR3 is TGTGCCAGCAGCATTTCCTTAGACTACAATGAGCAGTTCTTC. Translated: CASSISLDYNEQFF. The V call is TRBV6-4, the J call TRBJ2-1, with unresolved D. V was pared by 6 bases and J by 3 bases, with 12 bases between. Germline lookup yields CDR1 MRHNA and CDR2 SNTAGT. The CDR3 is 14 amino acids.

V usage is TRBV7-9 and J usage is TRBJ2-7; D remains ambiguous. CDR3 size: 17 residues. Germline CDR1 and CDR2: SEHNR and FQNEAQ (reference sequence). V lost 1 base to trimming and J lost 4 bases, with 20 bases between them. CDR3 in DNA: TGTGCCAGCAGCTTAGTGGCGGACCGACTTGGTGTATACGAGCAGTACGTC. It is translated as CASSLVADRLGVYEQYV.

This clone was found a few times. The CDR3, as DNA: TGTGCCAGCAGTTTTTACACAGGGGCCCCCAACTATGGCTACACCTTC. This sequence encodes CASSFYTGAPNYGYTF. This chain connects TRBV28 to TRBJ1-2; TRBD1 matches 7 bases. V was clipped by 3 bases and J by 2 bases; unmatched bases: 9. The CDR3 consists of 16 residues. The germline CDR1 and CDR2 sequences are MDHEN and SYDVKM.

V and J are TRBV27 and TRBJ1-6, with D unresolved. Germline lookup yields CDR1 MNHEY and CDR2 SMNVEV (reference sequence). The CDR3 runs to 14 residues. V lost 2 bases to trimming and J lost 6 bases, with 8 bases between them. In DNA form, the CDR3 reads TGTGCCAGCAGTTTAGGAGGGCGTAATTCACCCCTCCACTTT. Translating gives CASSLGGRNSPLHF.